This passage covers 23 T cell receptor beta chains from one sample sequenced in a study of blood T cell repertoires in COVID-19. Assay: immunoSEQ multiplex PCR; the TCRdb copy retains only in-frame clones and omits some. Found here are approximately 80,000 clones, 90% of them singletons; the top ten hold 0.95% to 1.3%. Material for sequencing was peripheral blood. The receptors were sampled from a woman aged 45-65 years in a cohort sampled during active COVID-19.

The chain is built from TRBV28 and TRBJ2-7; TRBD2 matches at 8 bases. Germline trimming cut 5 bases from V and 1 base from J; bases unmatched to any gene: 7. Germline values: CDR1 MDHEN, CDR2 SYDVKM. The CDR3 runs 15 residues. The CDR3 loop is CASSPSGRRSYEQYF. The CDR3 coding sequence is TGTGCCAGCAGTCCCAGCGGGAGAAGGTCCTACGAGCAGTACTTC.

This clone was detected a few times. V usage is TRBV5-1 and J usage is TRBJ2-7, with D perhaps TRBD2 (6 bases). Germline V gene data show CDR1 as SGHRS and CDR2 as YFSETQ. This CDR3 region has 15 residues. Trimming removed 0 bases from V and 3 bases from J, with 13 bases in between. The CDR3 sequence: CASSLEAGRNYEQYF. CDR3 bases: TGCGCCAGCAGCTTGGAGGCAGGGAGGAACTACGAGCAGTACTTC. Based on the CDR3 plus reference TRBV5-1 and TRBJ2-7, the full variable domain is KAGVTQTPRYLIKTRGQQVTLSCSPISGHRSVSWYQQTPGQGLQFLFEYFSETQRNKGNFPGRFSGRQFSNSRSEMNVSTLELGDSALYLCASSLEAGRNYEQYFGPGTRLTVT.

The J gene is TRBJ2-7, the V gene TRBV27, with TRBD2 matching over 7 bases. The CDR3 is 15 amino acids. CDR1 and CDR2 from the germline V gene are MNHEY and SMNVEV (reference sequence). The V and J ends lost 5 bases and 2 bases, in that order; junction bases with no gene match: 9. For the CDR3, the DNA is TGTGCCAGCAGTCCTATAGCGGGCTTAACCTACGAGCAGTACTTC. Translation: CASSPIAGLTYEQYF.

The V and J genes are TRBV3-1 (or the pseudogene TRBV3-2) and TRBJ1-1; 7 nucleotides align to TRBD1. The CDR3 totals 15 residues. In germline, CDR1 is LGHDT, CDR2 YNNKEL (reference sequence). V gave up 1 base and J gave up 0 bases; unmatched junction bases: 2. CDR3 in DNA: TGTGCCAGCAGCCAAGCAGGGACAGTGAACACTGAAGCTTTCTTT. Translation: CASSQAGTVNTEAFF.

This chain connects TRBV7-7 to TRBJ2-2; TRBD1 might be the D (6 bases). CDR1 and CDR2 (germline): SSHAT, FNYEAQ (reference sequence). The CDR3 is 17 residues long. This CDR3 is CASSPGSRTAGTGELFF. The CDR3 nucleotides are TGTGCTAGCTCCCCCGGTTCCAGGACAGCCGGCACCGGGGAGCTGTTTTTT.

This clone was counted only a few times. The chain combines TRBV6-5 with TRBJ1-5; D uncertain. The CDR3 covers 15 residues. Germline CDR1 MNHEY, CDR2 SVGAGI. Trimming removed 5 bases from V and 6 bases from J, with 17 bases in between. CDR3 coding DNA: TGTGCCAGCAGTAGTGGAGGGAGGAAAGGTCAGCCCCAGCATTTT. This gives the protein CASSSGGRKGQPQHF.

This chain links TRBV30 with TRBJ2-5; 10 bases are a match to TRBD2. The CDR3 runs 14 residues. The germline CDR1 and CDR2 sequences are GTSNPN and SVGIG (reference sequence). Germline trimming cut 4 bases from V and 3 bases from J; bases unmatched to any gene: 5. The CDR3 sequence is CAWTTGLAEETQYF. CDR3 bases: TGTGCCTGGACTACCGGACTAGCGGAAGAGACCCAGTACTTC.

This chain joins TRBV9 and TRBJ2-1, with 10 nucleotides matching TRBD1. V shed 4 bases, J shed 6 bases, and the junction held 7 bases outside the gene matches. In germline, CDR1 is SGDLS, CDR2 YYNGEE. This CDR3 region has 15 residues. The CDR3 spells CASSPRQGAFNEQFF. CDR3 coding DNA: TGTGCCAGCAGCCCCCGACAGGGGGCATTCAATGAGCAGTTCTTC. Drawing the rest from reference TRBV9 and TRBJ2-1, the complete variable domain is DSGVTQTPKHLITATGQRVTLRCSPRSGDLSVYWYQQSLDQGLQFLIQYYNGEERAKGNILERFSAQQFPDLHSELNLSSLELGDSALYFCASSPRQGAFNEQFFGPGTRLTVL.

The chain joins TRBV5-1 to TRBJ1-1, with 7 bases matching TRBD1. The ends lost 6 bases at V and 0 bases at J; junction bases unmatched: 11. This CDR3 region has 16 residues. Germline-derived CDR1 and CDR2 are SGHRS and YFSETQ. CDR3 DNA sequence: TGCGCCAGCAACCCACAGGGGCAGGATATGAACACTGAAGCTTTCTTT. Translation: CASNPQGQDMNTEAFF.

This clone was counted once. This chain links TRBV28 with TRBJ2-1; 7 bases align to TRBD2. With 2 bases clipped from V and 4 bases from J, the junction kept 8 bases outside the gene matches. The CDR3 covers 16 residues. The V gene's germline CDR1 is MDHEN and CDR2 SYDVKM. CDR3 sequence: CASSLEGRDRYNEQFF. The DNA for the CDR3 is TGTGCCAGCAGTTTAGAGGGGAGGGATAGGTACAATGAGCAGTTCTTC.

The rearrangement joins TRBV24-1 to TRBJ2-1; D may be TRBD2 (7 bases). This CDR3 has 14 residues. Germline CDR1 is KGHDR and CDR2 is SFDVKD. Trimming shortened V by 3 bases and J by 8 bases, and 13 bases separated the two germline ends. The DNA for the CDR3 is TGTGCCACCAGTGATCCGACGGGGGGCGATGAGCAGTTCTTC. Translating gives CATSDPTGGDEQFF.

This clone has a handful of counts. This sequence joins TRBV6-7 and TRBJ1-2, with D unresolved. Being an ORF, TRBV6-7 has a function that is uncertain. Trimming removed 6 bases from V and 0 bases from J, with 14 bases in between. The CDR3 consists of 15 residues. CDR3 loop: CASSPSSSANYGYTF. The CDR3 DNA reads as TGTGCCAGCAGCCCTAGCAGTTCAGCTAACTATGGCTACACCTTC.

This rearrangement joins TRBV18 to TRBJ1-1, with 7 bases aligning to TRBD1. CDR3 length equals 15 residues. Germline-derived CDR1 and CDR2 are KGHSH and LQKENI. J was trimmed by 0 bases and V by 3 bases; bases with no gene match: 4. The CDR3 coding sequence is TGTGCCAGCTCACCCGCAGGGACAGTGAACACTGAAGCTTTCTTT. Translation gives CASSPAGTVNTEAFF. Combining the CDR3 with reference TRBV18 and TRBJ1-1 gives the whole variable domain NAGVMQNPRHLVRRRGQEARLRCSPMKGHSHVYWYRQLPEEGLKFMVYLQKENIIDESGMPKERFSAEFPKEGPSILRIQQVVRGDSAAYFCASSPAGTVNTEAFFGQGTRLTVV.

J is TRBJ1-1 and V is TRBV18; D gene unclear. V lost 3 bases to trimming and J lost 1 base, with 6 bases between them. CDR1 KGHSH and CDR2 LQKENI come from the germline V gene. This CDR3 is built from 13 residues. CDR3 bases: TGTGCCAGCTCACCGGAGGGGAACACTGAAGCTTTCTTT. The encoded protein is CASSPEGNTEAFF.

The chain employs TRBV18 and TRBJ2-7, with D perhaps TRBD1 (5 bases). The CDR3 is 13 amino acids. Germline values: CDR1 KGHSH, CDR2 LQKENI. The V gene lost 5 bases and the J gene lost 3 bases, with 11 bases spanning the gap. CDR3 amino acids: CASSSDSFYEQYF. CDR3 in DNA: TGTGCCAGCTCATCCGACAGTTTCTACGAGCAGTACTTC.

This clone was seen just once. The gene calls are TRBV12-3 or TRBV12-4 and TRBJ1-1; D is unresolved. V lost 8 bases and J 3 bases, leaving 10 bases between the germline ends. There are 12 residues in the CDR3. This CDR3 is CASGRLDTEAFF. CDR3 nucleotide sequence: TGTGCCAGCGGCAGGTTGGACACTGAAGCTTTCTTT.

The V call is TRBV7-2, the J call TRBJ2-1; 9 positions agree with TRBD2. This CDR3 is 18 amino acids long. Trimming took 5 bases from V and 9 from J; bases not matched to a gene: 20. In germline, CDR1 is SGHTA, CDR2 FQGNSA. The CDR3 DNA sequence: TGTGCCAGCAGCACTATGGGACTGACTAGCGGATATTTAGGTGAGCAGTTCTTC. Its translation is CASSTMGLTSGYLGEQFF.

The CDR3 DNA follows: TGTGCCAGCAGCTCCCCGGGGTCCCGCTCCTACGAGCAGTACTTC. Translation gives CASSSPGSRSYEQYF. V is TRBV7-2 and J is TRBJ2-7, with D possibly matching TRBD2 (5 bases). V was trimmed by 4 bases and J by 0 bases, leaving 13 bases between them. This CDR3 has 15 amino acids. Germline-derived CDR1 and CDR2 are SGHTA and FQGNSA. The complete variable domain, with remaining parts taken from reference TRBV7-2 and TRBJ2-7, reads GAGVSQSPSNKVTEKGKDVELRCDPISGHTALYWYRQSLGQGLEFLIYFQGNSAPDKSGLPSDRFSAERTGGSVSTLTIQRTQQEDSAVYLCASSSPGSRSYEQYFGPGTRLTVT.

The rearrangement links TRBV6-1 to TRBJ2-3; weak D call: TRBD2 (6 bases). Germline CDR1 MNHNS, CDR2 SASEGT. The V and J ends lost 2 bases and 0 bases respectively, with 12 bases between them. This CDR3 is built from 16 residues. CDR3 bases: TGTGCCAGCAGTGAAAGTGGGGGAGGCAGCACAGATACGCAGTATTTT. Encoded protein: CASSESGGGSTDTQYF.

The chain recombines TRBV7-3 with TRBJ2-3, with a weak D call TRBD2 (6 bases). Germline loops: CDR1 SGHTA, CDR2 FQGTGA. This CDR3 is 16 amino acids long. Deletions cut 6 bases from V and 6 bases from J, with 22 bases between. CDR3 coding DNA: TGTGCCAGCAGTCCCCAGCCGGGACTCCGCATGGATACGCAGTATTTT. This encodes CASSPQPGLRMDTQYF.

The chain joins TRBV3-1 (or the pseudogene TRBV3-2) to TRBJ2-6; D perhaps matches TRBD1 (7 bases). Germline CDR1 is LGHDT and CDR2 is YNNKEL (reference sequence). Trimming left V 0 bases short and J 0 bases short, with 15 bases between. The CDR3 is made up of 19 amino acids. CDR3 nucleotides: TGTGCCAGCAGCCAAGAAAGGCGACAGGGACTCTCTGGGGCCAACGTCCTGACTTTC. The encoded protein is CASSQERRQGLSGANVLTF.

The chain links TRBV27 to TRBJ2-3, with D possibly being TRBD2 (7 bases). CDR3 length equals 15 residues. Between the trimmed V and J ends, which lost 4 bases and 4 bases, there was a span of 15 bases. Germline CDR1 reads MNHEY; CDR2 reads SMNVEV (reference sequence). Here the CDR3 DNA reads TGTGCCAGCAGTTCGGATGGGGGGGCGGCAGATACGCAGTATTTT. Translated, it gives CASSSDGGAADTQYF.

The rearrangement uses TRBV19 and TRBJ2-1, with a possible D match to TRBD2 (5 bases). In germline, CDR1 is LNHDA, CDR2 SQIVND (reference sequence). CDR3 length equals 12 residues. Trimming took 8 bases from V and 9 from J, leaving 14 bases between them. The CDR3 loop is CASGYLAGEQFF. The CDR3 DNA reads TGTGCCAGTGGGTACCTAGCTGGTGAGCAGTTCTTC.